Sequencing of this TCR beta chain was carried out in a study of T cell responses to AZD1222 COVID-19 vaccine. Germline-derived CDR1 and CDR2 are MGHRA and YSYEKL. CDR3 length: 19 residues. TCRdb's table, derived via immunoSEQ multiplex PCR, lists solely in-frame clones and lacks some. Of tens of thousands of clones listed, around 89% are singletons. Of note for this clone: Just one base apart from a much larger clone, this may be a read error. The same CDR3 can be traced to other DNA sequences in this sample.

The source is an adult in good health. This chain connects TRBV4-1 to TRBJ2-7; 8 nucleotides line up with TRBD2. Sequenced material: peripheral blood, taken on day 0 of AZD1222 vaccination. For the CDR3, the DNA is TGCGCCAGCAGCCAAGTTTTCTCCCCTACCGGGACTAGACCCTACGAGCAGTACTTT. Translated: CASSQVFSPTGTRPYEQYF.